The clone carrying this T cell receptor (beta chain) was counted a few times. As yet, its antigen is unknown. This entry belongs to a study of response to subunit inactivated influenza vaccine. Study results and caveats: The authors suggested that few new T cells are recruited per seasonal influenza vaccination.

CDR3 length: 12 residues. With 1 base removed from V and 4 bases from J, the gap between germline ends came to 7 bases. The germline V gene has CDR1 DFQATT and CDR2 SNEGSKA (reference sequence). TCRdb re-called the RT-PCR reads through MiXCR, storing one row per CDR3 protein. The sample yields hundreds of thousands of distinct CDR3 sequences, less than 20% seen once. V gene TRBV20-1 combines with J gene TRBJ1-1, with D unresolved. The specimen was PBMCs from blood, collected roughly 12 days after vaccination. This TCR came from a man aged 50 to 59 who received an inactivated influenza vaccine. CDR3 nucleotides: TGCAGTGCTAGAGCCCCGGGCACTGAAGCTTTCTTT. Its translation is CSARAPGTEAFF.